This entry describes one TCR beta chain. This clonotype was seen only a few times. Its cognate antigen has yet to be identified. No much larger clonotype is one base removed from it; base qualities were not supplied. The data were taken from a study of response to subunit inactivated influenza vaccine (dated by TCRdb to between 2017 and 2018). A note on the overall study: The study used deep quantitative T cell receptor repertoire profiling to track responses to a trivalent subunit inactivated influenza vaccine. Overall results and qualifications from the work: The authors proposed that each seasonal influenza vaccination may bring in only a limited number of new T cells.

CDR1 and CDR2, looked up from the germline V gene, are SGHRS and YFSETQ. The CDR3 runs 13 amino acids, cysteine and phenylalanine included. Only the CDR3 portion is preserved as DNA: 39 bases, with reading frame beginning at the first base. The trim is 5 bases for V and 1 base for J, with a gap of 10 bases between the germline ends. Libraries were made using RT-PCR. These reads were obtained on an Illumina HiSeq 2500. Using fastp trimming at Q25 and MiXCR clonotype assembly, TCRdb reanalyzed the public sequencing data and kept in-frame beta chains. Each CDR3 protein appears once, grouped with its most common genes and DNA. This sample is represented by roughly 700,000 distinct CDR3 sequences; more than 15% of them were singletons. Under 14% of the sample lies in the top ten.

This TCR derives from a man aged 50-59 years who received an inactivated influenza vaccine. Donor details come from another sample of the same person, matched by shared clones. The input for sequencing was PBMCs from blood, taken 11 to 12 days after vaccination. In this chain, TRBV5-1 is recombined with TRBJ2-7; a confident D gene designation cannot be given. The nucleotide sequence reads as follows: TGCGCCAGCAGGCAAGACGGGTCCTACGAGCAGTACTTC. Its coded protein is CASRQDGSYEQYF.